These T cell receptor beta chains were read from a single sample in a study of early T cells in non-severe SARS-CoV-2 infection. One entry per CDR3 protein, called by TCRdb with MiXCR from the 5' RACE reads. The data show about 98,000 distinct CDR3 sequences, approximately 11% seen once. The sample taken for sequencing was whole blood. The receptors here all came from an adult who was a healthcare worker with PCR-confirmed SARS-CoV-2 infection or an uninfected control (not recorded which). The CDR3 runs from the conserved cysteine through the conserved F or W. Fields, in order: clone size, J gene, D gene, V gene, CDR3 protein, CDR3 DNA. D genes are given only for firm matches. Clone size is stated in some rows and not others, as once, few, many or a class when expanded.

few	TRBJ2-2	-	TRBV6-1	CASIYTGELFF	TGTGCCAGCATATACACCGGGGAGCTGTTTTTT
many	TRBJ1-5	-	TRBV27	CASSLFWDSNQPQHF	TGTGCCAGCAGCCTTTTTTGGGACTCCAATCAGCCCCAGCATTTT
many	TRBJ2-2	TRBD1	TRBV2	CASRGQGSGELFF	TGTGCCAGCAGGGGACAGGGTTCCGGGGAGCTGTTTTTT
many	TRBJ1-4	-	TRBV29-1	CSAKQGNEKLFF	TGCAGCGCCAAACAGGGAAATGAAAAACTGTTTTTT
many	TRBJ2-7	-	TRBV19	CASSIGPWDGTYEQYF	TGTGCCAGTAGTATAGGCCCCTGGGACGGAACCTACGAGCAGTACTTC
few	TRBJ2-3	-	TRBV19	CASSIDGQPSADTQYF	TGTGCCAGTAGTATAGACGGCCAGCCCTCCGCAGATACGCAGTATTTT
few	TRBJ1-1	-	TRBV3-1	CASTPGPGTEAFF	TGTGCCAGCACCCCGGGGCCGGGCACTGAAGCTTTCTTT
-	TRBJ2-7	-	TRBV4-1	CASSREVPTYEQYF	TGCGCCAGCAGCCGGGAAGTTCCCACCTACGAGCAGTACTTC
many	TRBJ1-5	TRBD1	TRBV27	CASSLFQGAINQPQHF	TGTGCCAGCAGTTTATTTCAGGGGGCAATAAATCAGCCCCAGCATTTT
-	TRBJ2-7	-	TRBV5-6	CASSSYVGGLYEQYF	TGTGCCAGCAGCTCATACGTCGGGGGCCTCTACGAGCAGTACTTC
many	TRBJ2-2	-	TRBV5-1	CASSLSQGSNTGELFF	TGCGCCAGCAGCTTGTCACAAGGATCGAACACCGGGGAGCTGTTTTTT
many	TRBJ2-5	TRBD2	TRBV12-3/TRBV12-4	CASSPLGTSGRAGGTQYF	TGTGCCAGCAGCCCCCTAGGGACTAGCGGGAGGGCCGGGGGGACCCAGTACTTC
many	TRBJ1-5	-	TRBV7-9	CASSVQGLNQPQHF	TGTGCCAGCAGCGTGCAGGGGTTGAATCAGCCCCAGCATTTT
few	TRBJ2-7	-	TRBV2	CASRPDRAGEQYF	TGTGCCAGCAGGCCTGACAGGGCGGGGGAGCAGTACTTC
-	TRBJ1-1	-	TRBV7-4	CASSVDEGGNTEAFF	TGTGCCAGCAGCGTGGACGAAGGGGGGAACACTGAAGCTTTCTTT
many	TRBJ2-1	-	TRBV7-8	CASSLVRSQSYNEQFF	TGTGCCAGCAGCTTAGTAAGGTCCCAATCCTACAATGAGCAGTTCTTC
-	TRBJ2-1	-	TRBV4-1	CASSQDPGTEQFF	TGCGCCAGCAGCCAGGATCCCGGGACAGAGCAGTTCTTC
few	TRBJ1-2	-	TRBV6-5	CASSYSKADYGYTF	TGTGCCAGCAGTTACTCGAAGGCAGACTATGGCTACACCTTC
-	TRBJ1-2	-	TRBV18	CASSPNQGTVVYGFTF	TGTGCCAGCTCCCCGAACCAGGGGACGGTAGTTTATGGCTTCACCTTC
few	TRBJ1-2	-	TRBV18	CASSPQSLGGEDGYTF	TGTGCCAGCTCACCCCAGTCCTTGGGAGGGGAGGATGGCTACACCTTC
-	TRBJ2-7	TRBD1	TRBV20-1	CSARSGTGVYEQYF	TGCAGTGCTAGGTCCGGGACAGGGGTTTACGAGCAGTACTTC
many	TRBJ2-5	TRBD1	TRBV4-1	CASSQGGTGRETQYF	TGCGCCAGCAGCCAAGGGGGGACAGGGAGAGAGACCCAGTACTTC
many	TRBJ2-2	-	TRBV5-4	CASSLDPTGELFF	TGTGCCAGCAGCTTGGATCCCACCGGGGAGCTGTTTTTT
-	TRBJ2-1	-	TRBV5-1	CASSWRPNEQFF	TGCGCCAGCAGCTGGAGGCCCAATGAGCAGTTCTTC
many	TRBJ1-1	-	TRBV27	CASRDTGEAFF	TGTGCCAGCAGGGACACAGGTGAAGCTTTCTTT
many	TRBJ2-5	TRBD2	TRBV19	CASSARLAEGETQYF	TGTGCCAGTAGTGCCCGACTAGCGGAGGGAGAGACCCAGTACTTC
-	TRBJ1-2	-	TRBV29-1	CSVWGGESGYTF	TGCAGCGTTTGGGGGGGAGAGAGTGGCTACACCTTC
few	TRBJ1-2	-	TRBV2	CASSPFDYGYTF	TGTGCCAGCAGTCCATTCGACTATGGCTACACCTTC
-	TRBJ2-1	TRBD2	TRBV20-1	CSAIGGAGDTYNEQFF	TGCAGTGCCATAGGGGGAGCGGGAGACACCTACAATGAGCAGTTCTTC
-	TRBJ1-2	TRBD1	TRBV12-3/TRBV12-4	CASSSRQGHGYTF	TGTGCCAGCAGTTCCCGACAGGGTCATGGCTACACCTTC
-	TRBJ2-3	TRBD1	TRBV7-9	CASSLDRADTQYF	TGTGCCAGCAGCTTGGACAGGGCTGATACGCAGTATTTT
many	TRBJ2-3	TRBD2	TRBV7-8	CASSLTSGPSTDTQYF	TGTGCCAGCAGCTTAACTAGCGGTCCTAGCACAGATACGCAGTATTTT
many	TRBJ2-2	TRBD2	TRBV11-2	CASSRSGGAVGELFF	TGTGCCAGCAGCCGTTCCGGGGGGGCCGTCGGGGAGCTGTTTTTT
-	TRBJ1-6	-	TRBV6-4	CASSDDWGPARSFPLHF	TGTGCCAGCAGTGACGATTGGGGGCCAGCGAGGTCTTTCCCCCTCCACTTT
-	TRBJ2-7	TRBD1	TRBV10-3	CAISLQGSYEQYF	TGTGCCATCAGCTTACAGGGGTCGTACGAGCAGTACTTC
few	TRBJ2-7	-	TRBV4-1	CASSQVSGLVYEQYF	TGCGCCAGCAGCCAAGTTAGCGGATTGGTATACGAGCAGTACTTC
few	TRBJ1-2	-	TRBV12-3/TRBV12-4	CATFQLQLSSYTF	TGTGCCACCTTCCAACTACAACTAAGCAGCTACACCTTC
-	TRBJ2-7	TRBD1	TRBV20-1	CSARRDSDEQYF	TGCAGTGCTAGACGGGACAGCGACGAGCAGTACTTC
many	TRBJ2-3	TRBD2	TRBV30	CAWSVSRPTTSEITDTQYF	TGTGCCTGGAGTGTAAGTCGCCCAACTACTAGCGAAATCACAGATACGCAGTATTTT
few	TRBJ2-7	TRBD1	TRBV7-9	CASSSPFGTGVSYEQYF	TGTGCCAGCAGCTCCCCCTTCGGGACAGGGGTCTCCTACGAGCAGTACTTC
-	TRBJ2-7	TRBD2	TRBV7-8	CASSWTGLAGGPSEQYF	TGTGCCAGCAGCTGGACGGGACTAGCGGGGGGGCCCTCCGAGCAGTACTTC